The present T cell receptor (beta chain) was sequenced within a study of blood T cell repertoires in COVID-19. Study details: The United States, Italy and Spain supplied acute and convalescent COVID-19 samples.

Clinical history reported by participants formed the basis on which cohorts were assigned. The protocol was immunoSEQ multiplex PCR, while the TCRdb copy is restricted to in-frame clones and leaves out a portion. The table records 200,000 to 300,000 clones, about 89% of them present only once. What was sequenced was PBMCs or T cells enriched from blood (not recorded which). The TCR was taken from a man aged 40-49 years who had recovered from COVID-19.

DNA of the CDR3: TGTGCCAGCAGCTTTAGCAGCGGGGGAAACTACGAGCAGTACTTC. This gives the protein CASSFSSGGNYEQYF. The V and J genes are TRBV7-6 and TRBJ2-7; 8 bases are a match to TRBD2. The CDR3 runs to 15 residues. Germline V gene lookup returns CDR1 SGHVS and CDR2 FNYEAQ. V was clipped by 3 bases and J by 3 bases; unmatched bases: 7.